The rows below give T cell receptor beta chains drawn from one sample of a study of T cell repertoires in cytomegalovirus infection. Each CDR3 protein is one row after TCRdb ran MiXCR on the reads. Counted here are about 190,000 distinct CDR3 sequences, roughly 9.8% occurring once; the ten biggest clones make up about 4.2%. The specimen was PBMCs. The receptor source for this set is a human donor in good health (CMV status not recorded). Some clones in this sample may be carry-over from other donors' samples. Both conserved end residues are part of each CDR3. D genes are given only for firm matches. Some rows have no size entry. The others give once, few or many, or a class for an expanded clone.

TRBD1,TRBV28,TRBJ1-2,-,CASRGTGGQANYGYTF,TGTGCCAGCAGGGGGACAGGGGGCCAAGCTAACTATGGCTACACCTTC
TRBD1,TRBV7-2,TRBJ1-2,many,CASSVTGEGTF,TGTGCCAGCAGCGTAACAGGGGAGGGGACCTTC
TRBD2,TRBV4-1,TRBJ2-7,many,CASSQRSGSSYEQYF,TGCGCCAGCAGCCAACGTAGCGGGAGCTCCTACGAGCAGTACTTC
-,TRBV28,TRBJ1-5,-,CATTGTAGNSNQPQHF,TGTGCCACCACCGGGACTGCCGGGAATAGCAATCAGCCCCAGCATTTT
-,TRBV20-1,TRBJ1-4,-,CSAREQGKLFF,TGCAGTGCTAGAGAACAGGGTAAACTGTTTTTT
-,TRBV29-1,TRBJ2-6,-,CSVDRGAGANVLTF,TGCAGCGTTGATAGAGGCGCCGGGGCCAACGTCCTGACTTTC
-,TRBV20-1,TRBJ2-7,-,CSARDVAAIGTSVAYEQYF,TGCAGTGCTAGAGACGTGGCCGCAATCGGAACCTCCGTCGCGTACGAGCAGTACTTC
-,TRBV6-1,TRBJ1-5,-,CASRSGAGNQPQHF,TGTGCCAGCAGGTCAGGGGCCGGCAATCAGCCCCAGCATTTT
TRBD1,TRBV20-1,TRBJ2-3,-,CSARGGGTGTDTDTQYF,TGCAGTGCTAGAGGAGGTGGGACAGGGACGGACACAGATACGCAGTATTTT
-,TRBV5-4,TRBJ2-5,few,CASSKGTVLEETQYF,TGTGCCAGCAGCAAAGGGACGGTTCTTGAAGAGACCCAGTACTTC
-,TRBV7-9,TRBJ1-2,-,CASSDISGQPYGYTF,TGTGCCAGCAGCGACATCTCCGGACAGCCCTATGGCTACACCTTC
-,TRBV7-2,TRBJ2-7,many,CASSLDMRQNLLYEQYF,TGTGCCAGCAGCTTAGACATGCGACAGAATCTACTCTACGAGCAGTACTTC
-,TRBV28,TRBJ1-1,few,CASSRVAAANTEAFF,TGTGCCAGCAGTAGGGTTGCAGCCGCCAACACTGAAGCTTTCTTT
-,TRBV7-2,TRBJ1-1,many,CASSLGGVTNFPEAFF,TGTGCCAGCAGCTTAGGGGGGGTGACGAACTTCCCTGAAGCTTTCTTT
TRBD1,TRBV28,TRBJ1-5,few,CASSFMQGAEQPQHF,TGTGCCAGCAGTTTCATGCAGGGGGCAGAACAGCCCCAGCATTTT
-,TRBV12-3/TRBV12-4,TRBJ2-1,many,CASSLAHSSYNEQFF,TGTGCCAGCAGTTTAGCCCATAGCTCCTACAATGAGCAGTTCTTC
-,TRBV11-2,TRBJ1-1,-,CASFKGVRVDTEAFF,TGTGCCAGCTTTAAGGGGGTTAGGGTTGACACTGAAGCTTTCTTT
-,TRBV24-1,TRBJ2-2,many,CATSDPKGGNTGELFF,TGTGCCACCAGTGACCCAAAGGGCGGTAACACCGGGGAGCTGTTTTTT
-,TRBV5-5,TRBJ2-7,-,CASRLNMGEQYF,TGTGCCAGCAGGCTGAATATGGGCGAGCAGTACTTC
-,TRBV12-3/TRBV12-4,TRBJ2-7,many,CASSPAQGPISYEQYF,TGTGCCAGCAGTCCTGCACAGGGACCTATCTCCTACGAGCAGTACTTC
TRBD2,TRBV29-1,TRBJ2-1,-,CSAPAGEIYNEQFF,TGCAGCGCCCCAGCGGGAGAAATTTACAATGAGCAGTTCTTC
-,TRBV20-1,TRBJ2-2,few,CSAGLRGGSTGELFF,TGCAGTGCTGGCCTGAGGGGGGGCAGTACCGGGGAGCTGTTTTTT
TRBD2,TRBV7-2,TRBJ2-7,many,CASSPAGGPYEQYF,TGTGCCAGCAGCCCCGCGGGGGGCCCCTACGAGCAGTACTTC
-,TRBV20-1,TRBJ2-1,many,CSVLPSGRNYNEQFF,TGCAGTGTTTTGCCGAGCGGGCGAAACTACAATGAGCAGTTCTTC
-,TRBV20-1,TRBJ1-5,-,CSARETWGGRSARQPQHF,TGCAGTGCTAGAGAGACGTGGGGGGGTCGGAGCGCGAGGCAGCCCCAGCATTTT
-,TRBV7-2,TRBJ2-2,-,CASSSGAVLNTGEMFF,TGTGCCAGCAGCTCGGGAGCGGTTTTGAACACCGGGGAGATGTTTTTT
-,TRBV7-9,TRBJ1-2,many,CASSEGTLAYGYTF,TGTGCCAGCAGCGAAGGGACACTCGCCTATGGCTACACCTTC
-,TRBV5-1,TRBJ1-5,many,CASSEGTGQPQHF,TGCGCCAGCAGCGAGGGGACTGGGCAGCCCCAGCATTTT
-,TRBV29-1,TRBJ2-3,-,CSVAEIGGTDTQYF,TGCAGCGTTGCGGAAATAGGGGGAACAGATACGCAGTATTTT
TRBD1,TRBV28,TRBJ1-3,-,CASSPSGTGGGNTIYF,TGTGCCAGCAGTCCGTCCGGGACAGGGGGAGGAAACACCATATATTTT
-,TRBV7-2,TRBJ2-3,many,CASSLAGRGTDTQYF,TGTGCCAGCAGCTTAGCAGGGCGGGGCACAGATACGCAGTATTTT
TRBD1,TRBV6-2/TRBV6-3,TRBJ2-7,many,CASSYSRGQGSYEQYF,TGTGCCAGCAGTTACTCAAGAGGACAGGGGTCCTACGAGCAGTACTTC
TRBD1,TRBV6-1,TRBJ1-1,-,CASSTDRGRTEAFF,TGTGCCAGCAGTACGGACAGGGGGCGGACTGAAGCTTTCTTT
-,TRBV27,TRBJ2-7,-,CASSKDWYSGQYF,TGTGCCAGCAGTAAAGACTGGTATAGCGGGCAGTACTTC
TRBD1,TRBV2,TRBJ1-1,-,CASSGTGVGAFF,TGTGCCAGCAGCGGGACAGGGGTTGGGGCTTTCTTT
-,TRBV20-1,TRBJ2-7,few,CSAKGTEHYEQYF,TGCAGTGCTAAAGGGACCGAGCACTACGAGCAGTACTTC
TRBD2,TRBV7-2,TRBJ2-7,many,CASTLYGGGSYEQYF,TGTGCCAGCACCCTGTATGGGGGGGGATCCTACGAGCAGTACTTC
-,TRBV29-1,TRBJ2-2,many,CSVDGPWGATGELFF,TGCAGCGTTGACGGCCCATGGGGCGCGACCGGGGAGCTGTTTTTT
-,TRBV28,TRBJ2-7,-,CASTIEHEQYF,TGTGCCAGCACTATAGAACACGAGCAGTACTTC
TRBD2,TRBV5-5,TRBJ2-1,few,CASSYVSGVFDEQFF,TGTGCCAGCAGCTATGTTAGCGGGGTGTTCGATGAGCAGTTCTTC
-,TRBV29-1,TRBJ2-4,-,CSVKEGNIQYF,TGCAGCGTGAAAGAGGGTAACATTCAGTACTTC